Below are 26 T cell receptor beta chains sequenced from a single sample in a study of blood T cell repertoires in COVID-19 (dated by TCRdb to 2020 to 2022). Receptor libraries were prepared by the immunoSEQ multiplex PCR assay. Sourced from immuneACCESS, this table was stored by TCRdb with only in-frame sequences that have V and J called. A share of the clones is absent; for the studies checked, an unresolved V gene accounts for under half, and the remainder has no known explanation. This sample lists a few hundred thousand clones; approximately 80% were detected once. The ten largest clones capture about 2% of the sample. Sequencing input: peripheral blood. These TCRs come from a man under 40 who had recovered from COVID-19.

The V call is TRBV2, the J call TRBJ2-4; 15 nucleotides align to TRBD2. This CDR3 is built from 18 residues. CDR1 and CDR2 (germline): SNHLY, FYNNEI. With 6 bases clipped from V and 0 bases from J, the junction kept 6 bases outside the gene matches. The CDR3 bases are TGTGCCAGCAGGCCGGGACTAGCGGGGGGAGGAGCCAAAAACATTCAGTACTTC. It encodes CASRPGLAGGGAKNIQYF.

This chain uses TRBV6-5 with TRBJ2-3; possibly TRBD2 for D (5 bases). V lost 5 bases and J 1 base, leaving 13 bases between the germline ends. The CDR3 is made up of 15 amino acids. CDR1 and CDR2 from the germline V gene are MNHEY and SVGAGI. The CDR3, as DNA: TGTGCCAGCAGTCTACGTATTAGCGGCACAGATACGCAGTATTTT. This codes for CASSLRISGTDTQYF.

This chain joins TRBV2 and TRBJ2-1, with D perhaps TRBD2 (8 bases). Germline V gene sequence: CDR1 SNHLY, CDR2 FYNNEI. The V and J ends lost 6 bases and 0 bases respectively, with 15 bases between them. The length of the CDR3 is 16 residues. The CDR3 loop reads CASRLQGTSSYNEQFF. The DNA for the CDR3 is TGTGCCAGCAGGCTACAGGGGACTAGCTCCTACAATGAGCAGTTCTTC.

The V and J genes are TRBV7-3 and TRBJ2-1; 8 bases agree with TRBD2. CDR3 size: 16 residues. Germline V gene sequence: CDR1 SGHTA, CDR2 FQGTGA. Unmatched junction bases numbered 10, after V lost 3 bases and J lost 6 bases. CDR3: CASSFGRVGIGNEQFF. CDR3 in DNA: TGTGCCAGCAGCTTCGGGAGGGTCGGTATCGGCAATGAGCAGTTCTTC.

The chain is built from TRBV27 and TRBJ1-1; the D gene is possibly TRBD1 (6 bases). The V gene's germline CDR1 is MNHEY and CDR2 SMNVEV (reference sequence). The germline V and J ends were trimmed by 5 bases and 9 bases, with 13 bases remaining between them. The CDR3 length is 12 residues. The CDR3 nucleotides read TGTGCCAGCAGTATCCACGGGGGGCAAGCTTTCTTT. Residues: CASSIHGGQAFF.

This chain links TRBV12-3 or TRBV12-4 with TRBJ1-1; D is uncertain. V dropped 3 bases and J dropped 6 bases, with 8 bases sitting between them. The CDR3 loop spans 12 amino acids. CDR3 loop: CASSLFWPEAFF. The DNA of the CDR3 is TGTGCCAGCAGTTTGTTTTGGCCTGAAGCTTTCTTT.

This clone was recorded many times. This chain connects TRBV19 to TRBJ1-2, with 8 positions matching TRBD1. The trim removed 10 bases at V and 8 bases at J, leaving 18 bases unmatched. There are 15 residues in the CDR3. CDR1 and CDR2 (germline): LNHDA, SQIVND (reference sequence). This chain's CDR3 is CATQTGERAMRGYTF. In DNA form, the CDR3 reads TGTGCCACACAGACAGGGGAGAGAGCGATGAGAGGCTACACCTTC.

This clone turned up a few times. The V gene is TRBV7-9, the J gene TRBJ1-2; tentative D call: TRBD1 (6 bases). V gave up 8 bases and J gave up 0 bases, with 16 bases separating them. This CDR3 contains 15 residues. The germline V gene has CDR1 SEHNR and CDR2 FQNEAQ (reference sequence). CDR3 DNA sequence: TGTGCCAGCGCACCAAAGGGGGGGCCTAACTATGGCTACACCTTC. This encodes CASAPKGGPNYGYTF.

Ten or more counts support this clone. CDR3 in DNA: TGTGCCAGCAGCTTAGCATTCGCCGGGGAGCTGTTTTTT. As protein: CASSLAFAGELFF. The chain links TRBV7-2 to TRBJ2-2; D not certain. This CDR3 region has 13 residues. The germline V and J ends were trimmed by 0 bases and 6 bases, with 5 bases remaining between them. The germline gives CDR1 SGHTA, CDR2 FQGNSA.

The chain uses TRBV5-1 and TRBJ1-4; 9 bases map to TRBD1. Germline CDR1 is SGHRS and CDR2 is YFSETQ. This CDR3 contains 14 residues. With 2 bases clipped from V and 8 bases from J, the junction kept 4 bases outside the gene matches. In DNA, the CDR3 is TGCGCCAGCAGCTTCGGGACAGGGAAAGAAAAACTGTTTTTT. Protein: CASSFGTGKEKLFF.

Details on this clone: Additional DNA sequences in this sample encode the identical CDR3. This sequence joins TRBV5-1 and TRBJ2-5, with a possible D match to TRBD1 (5 bases). CDR1 is SGHRS and CDR2 is YFSETQ in the germline V gene. Trimming cost V 0 bases and J 5 bases, with 11 bases left between them. The CDR3 is 14 amino acids. The CDR3: CASSLGQGGETQYF. The CDR3 bases are TGCGCCAGCAGCTTGGGGCAGGGTGGCGAGACCCAGTACTTC.

The chain has TRBV9 and TRBJ2-3, with 13 bases matching TRBD2. Germline trimming cut 0 bases from V and 0 bases from J; bases unmatched to any gene: 1. The CDR3 consists of 17 residues. In germline, CDR1 is SGDLS, CDR2 YYNGEE. The CDR3 nucleotides are TGTGCCAGCAGCGTAGGGACTAGCGGGGGAAGCACAGATACGCAGTATTTT. Translated: CASSVGTSGGSTDTQYF.

This clone was counted ten times or more. V gene TRBV6-4 combines with J gene TRBJ1-2; 7 nucleotides align to TRBD1. The germline CDR1 and CDR2 sequences are MRHNA and SNTAGT. This CDR3 has 15 residues. V shed 2 bases and J 6 bases; nucleotides not matched to a gene: 9. The CDR3, as DNA: TGTGCCAGCAGTGACGAAGGGGGCTCTACGGATGGCTACACCTTC. This sequence encodes CASSDEGGSTDGYTF.

V gene TRBV6-1 combines with J gene TRBJ1-5, with 8 bases that match TRBD1. Trimming removed 4 bases from V and 2 bases from J; junction bases left unmatched: 7. This CDR3 contains 16 residues. CDR1 is MNHNS and CDR2 is SASEGT in the germline V gene. In DNA form, the CDR3 reads TGTGCCAGCAGTGCAGGGGGCGGGGGTGGCAATCAGCCCCAGCATTTT. Translated: CASSAGGGGGNQPQHF.

The chain links TRBV2 to TRBJ1-2; D not resolved. The CDR3 runs to 12 residues. V was clipped by 6 bases and J by 7 bases, with 12 bases between them. Per germline, CDR1 SNHLY and CDR2 FYNNEI. Here the CDR3 DNA reads TGTGCCAGCAGGCCGGGATCACTTGGCTACACCTTC. This encodes CASRPGSLGYTF.

V and J are TRBV19 and TRBJ2-5; TRBD2 aligns across 8 bases. Germline V CDR1 and CDR2: LNHDA, SQIVND (reference sequence). The CDR3 extends over 15 amino acids. V lost 3 bases to trimming and J lost 6 bases; unmatched junction nucleotides: 9. CDR3 sequence (DNA): TGTGCCAGTAGTATTGACAGCGGGGGAGTGAAGACCCAGTACTTC. Translated, it gives CASSIDSGGVKTQYF.

The V call is TRBV5-1, the J call TRBJ2-7, with 12 bases fitting TRBD1. The length of the CDR3 is 16 residues. The J segment lost 2 bases and the V segment lost 4 bases, leaving 7 bases of the junction unmatched. Looked up from germline, CDR1 is SGHRS and CDR2 is YFSETQ. This CDR3 is CASSPSGTGGPYEQYF. CDR3 DNA: TGCGCCAGCAGCCCGTCCGGGACAGGGGGCCCCTACGAGCAGTACTTC.

This rearrangement joins TRBV6-5 to TRBJ2-5; 7 nucleotides agree with TRBD2. CDR1 MNHEY and CDR2 SVGAGI come from the germline V gene. The CDR3 has 11 amino acids. After removal of 8 bases from V and 5 bases from J, the junction contained 2 bases not matched to a gene. The CDR3 coding sequence is TGTGCCAGCCGGGGGGTGGAGACCCAGTACTTC. Residues: CASRGVETQYF.

This chain joins TRBV6-5 and TRBJ1-4; 8 bases line up with TRBD1. Germline trimming cut 7 bases from V and 7 bases from J; bases unmatched to any gene: 5. The CDR3 extends over 13 amino acids. Germline CDR1 and CDR2: MNHEY and SVGAGI. CDR3 in amino acids: CASTGGAGEKLFF. The CDR3 nucleotides are TGTGCCAGCACAGGGGGCGCAGGTGAAAAACTGTTTTTT.

The CDR3 is CASSVVPAGAETQYF. The CDR3 nucleotides are TGTGCCAGCAGCGTAGTCCCAGCGGGGGCGGAGACCCAGTACTTC. V usage is TRBV9 and J usage is TRBJ2-5; TRBD2 aligns across 8 bases. The CDR3 runs to 15 residues. Trimming took 0 bases from V and 5 from J; bases not matched to a gene: 6. CDR1 is SGDLS and CDR2 is YYNGEE in the germline V gene.

The chain has TRBV19 and TRBJ1-1; no clear D. CDR3 length: 14 amino acids. CDR1 is LNHDA and CDR2 is SQIVND in the germline V gene (reference sequence). V lost 0 bases to trimming and J lost 7 bases, with 12 bases between them. The CDR3: CASSIDRRSFEAFF. The CDR3 DNA is TGTGCCAGTAGTATAGATCGGCGGAGCTTTGAAGCTTTCTTT.

This rearrangement joins TRBV6-4 to TRBJ1-5; 7 nucleotides align to TRBD1. The CDR3 is 16 residues long. Germline trimming cut 6 bases from V and 2 bases from J; bases unmatched to any gene: 10. Germline V gene lookup returns CDR1 MRHNA and CDR2 SNTAGT. CDR3 sequence: CASRHTAGGCNQPQHF. CDR3 nucleotides: TGTGCCAGCAGGCATACCGCAGGGGGATGCAATCAGCCCCAGCATTTT.

This clone was seen once. The chain combines TRBV9 with TRBJ1-2; the match to TRBD1 covers 10 bases. Germline V gene sequence: CDR1 SGDLS, CDR2 YYNGEE. CDR3 length: 16 residues. V shed 4 bases, J shed 1 base, and the junction held 7 bases outside the gene matches. The CDR3 DNA sequence: TGTGCCAGCAGCTCGGGACAGGGGATGGGTAACTATGGCTACACCTTC. Translation: CASSSGQGMGNYGYTF.

The sample holds a few counts of this clone. This chain joins TRBV19 and TRBJ2-1; TRBD2 matches at 8 bases. Germline loops: CDR1 LNHDA, CDR2 SQIVND (reference sequence). The CDR3 is 17 amino acids. V dropped 4 bases and J dropped 7; count of bases not matched to a gene: 15. The CDR3 nucleotides are TGTGCCAGTAGTACCCCCGGTTGGGCGGGGGGCCTTAATGAGCAGTTCTTC. It translates to CASSTPGWAGGLNEQFF.

This chain links TRBV19 with TRBJ1-1, with D possibly matching TRBD1 (6 bases). Trimming shortened V by 3 bases and J by 6 bases, and 14 bases separated the two germline ends. This CDR3 contains 14 residues. Germline loops: CDR1 LNHDA, CDR2 SQIVND (reference sequence). This chain's CDR3 is CASSIRGGLAEAFF. The CDR3 DNA is TGTGCCAGTAGTATTAGGGGGGGGCTCGCTGAAGCTTTCTTT.

V gene TRBV30 combines with J gene TRBJ2-1, with D maybe TRBD1 (6 bases). CDR1 and CDR2 (germline): GTSNPN, SVGIG (reference sequence). The germline V and J ends were trimmed by 3 bases and 8 bases, with 17 bases remaining between them. The CDR3 totals 14 residues. CDR3 residues: CAWRTGTIADEQFF. The CDR3 bases are TGTGCCTGGAGAACAGGGACGATTGCGGATGAGCAGTTCTTC.